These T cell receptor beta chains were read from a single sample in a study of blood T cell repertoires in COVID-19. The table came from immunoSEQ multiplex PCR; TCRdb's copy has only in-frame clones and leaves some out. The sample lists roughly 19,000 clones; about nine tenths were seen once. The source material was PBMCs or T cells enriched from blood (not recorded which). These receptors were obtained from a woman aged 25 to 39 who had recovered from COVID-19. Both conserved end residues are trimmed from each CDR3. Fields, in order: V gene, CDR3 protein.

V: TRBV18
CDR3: ASSPDGRGQPQH

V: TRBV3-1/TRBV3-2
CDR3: ASSQAGQETQY

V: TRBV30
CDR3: AWSVGIALYEQY

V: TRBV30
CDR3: AWSVRPSGVSYNEQF

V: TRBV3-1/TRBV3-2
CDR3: ASSRDSYGYT

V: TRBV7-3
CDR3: ASSLDRAVGELF

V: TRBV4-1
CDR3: ASSQDRSTGGSGNSPLH

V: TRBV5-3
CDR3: ARSPQDRAEQY

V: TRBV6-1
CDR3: ASSEEMTSGSWNEQF

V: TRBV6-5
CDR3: ASSLMTGQETQY

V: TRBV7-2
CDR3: ASSLAGGRWPQH

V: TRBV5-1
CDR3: ASSLETAIKYEQY

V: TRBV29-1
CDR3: SVGFRAGTNTEAF

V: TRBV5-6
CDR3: ASSFLGGQGAYEQY

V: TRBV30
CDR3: AWAGTGNQPQH

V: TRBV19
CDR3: ASSMQGGNQPQH

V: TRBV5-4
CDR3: ASSATGDTEAF

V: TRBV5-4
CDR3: ASSSDSLGYT

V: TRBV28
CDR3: ASGETSGTYYEQY

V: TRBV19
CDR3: ASSTQRFGVYGYT

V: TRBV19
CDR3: ASSPESGAGNTIY

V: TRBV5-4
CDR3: ASSWGGSVADTGELF

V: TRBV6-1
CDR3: ASSEKTEGTEAF

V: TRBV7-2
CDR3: ASSSGLAGAYEQY

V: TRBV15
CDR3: ATSRTGSATNEKLF

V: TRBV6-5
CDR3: ASSYPTTGENTEAF

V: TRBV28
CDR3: ASGQGFT

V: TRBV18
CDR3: ASSPGPYSPLH

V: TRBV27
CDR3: ASSSGENEQF

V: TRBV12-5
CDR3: ASGLEQGSEAF

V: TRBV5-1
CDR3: ASSWGLAGGPSHEQF

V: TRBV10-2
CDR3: ASRTGEKLF

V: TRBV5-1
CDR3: ASSVRTSWNEQF

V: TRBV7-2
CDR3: ASSYSGASYEQY

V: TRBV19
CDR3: ASSIAVLETQY

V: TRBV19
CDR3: ASSMIPAGYGYT

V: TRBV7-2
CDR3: ASSGTAYEQY

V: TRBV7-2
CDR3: ASSLHRGGYTEAF

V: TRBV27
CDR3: ASAIAGNEQF

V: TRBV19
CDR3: ASSINKAPGNQPQH

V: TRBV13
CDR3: ASSRDSNYGYT

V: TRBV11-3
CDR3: ASSLKGDWTRPYNEQF

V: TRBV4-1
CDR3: ASSQDGTPLTYEQY

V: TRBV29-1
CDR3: SVRGDGESYEQY

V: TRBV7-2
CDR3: ASSFKAGNEDTQY

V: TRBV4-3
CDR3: ASSQSTGSTYNEQF

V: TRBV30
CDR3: AWSVGTGDGLMAYEQY

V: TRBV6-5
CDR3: ASSYFSGGATGELF

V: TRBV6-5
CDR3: ASSYSRGASYEQY

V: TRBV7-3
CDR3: ASSSPGLAGNEQF

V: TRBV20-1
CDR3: SASGGDRSGMNTEAF

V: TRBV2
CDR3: ASGRDRGPGNQPQH

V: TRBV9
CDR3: ASSVSSNQPQH

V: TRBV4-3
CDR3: ASPDDLGSTEAF